This T cell receptor (beta chain) was sequenced in a study of CD8+CD57+ T cells in acquired aplastic anemia. Study-level information: On average, sorted CD4+ and CD8+ cells gave 3.2 ug of DNA. General observations from the study: Researchers report that about 28 CD8+ CDR3 sequences appeared in both patients and controls.

As concerns this clonotype: Its matching antigen is unknown.

According to the study, genomic DNA was the template for TCR beta VDJ and CDR3 profiling. MiXCR, applied by TCRdb to the reads, yields one record per CDR3 protein. The sample lists about 240,000 distinct CDR3 sequences; 45% to 50% were seen once. The CDR3 totals 15 residues. Trimming left V 6 bases short and J 3 bases short, with 15 bases between. Germline V CDR1 and CDR2: ENHRY, SYGVKD. It was patients with CD8+CD57+ cell expansion by flow cytometry who were chosen for sequencing. Every patient had severe acquired aplastic anemia. No patient had been given any therapy when blood was sampled. The clonotype comes from a human donor with aplastic anemia. The rearrangement links TRBV10-3 to TRBJ1-5; D not resolved. Specimen: sorted CD4+, CD8+, or CD8+CD57+ T cells (not recorded which) from PBMCs. The CDR3 loop is CAISSDLPSNQPQHF. The DNA for the CDR3 is TGTGCCATCAGCTCAGACCTACCCTCCAATCAGCCCCAGCATTTT.